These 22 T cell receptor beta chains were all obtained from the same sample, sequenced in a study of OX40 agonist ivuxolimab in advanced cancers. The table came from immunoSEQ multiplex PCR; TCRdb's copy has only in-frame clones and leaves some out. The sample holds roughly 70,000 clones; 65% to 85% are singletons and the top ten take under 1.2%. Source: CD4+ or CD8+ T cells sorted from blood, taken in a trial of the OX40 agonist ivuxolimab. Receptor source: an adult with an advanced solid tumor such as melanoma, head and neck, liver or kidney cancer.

CDR3 coding DNA: TGTGCCAGCAGCCCTCGGGACGGCTACCATTCTGGGGACACCGGGGAGCTGTTTTTT. This encodes CASSPRDGYHSGDTGELFF. The V gene is TRBV9, the J gene TRBJ2-2; D may correspond to TRBD1 or TRBD2 (5 bases each). Trimming took off 4 bases at V and 3 bases at J, with 25 bases between the two ends. Per the germline V gene, CDR1 is SGDLS and CDR2 is YYNGEE. This CDR3 has 19 residues. Drawing the rest from reference TRBV9 and TRBJ2-2, the complete variable domain is DSGVTQTPKHLITATGQRVTLRCSPRSGDLSVYWYQQSLDQGLQFLIQYYNGEERAKGNILERFSAQQFPDLHSELNLSSLELGDSALYFCASSPRDGYHSGDTGELFFGEGSRLTVL.

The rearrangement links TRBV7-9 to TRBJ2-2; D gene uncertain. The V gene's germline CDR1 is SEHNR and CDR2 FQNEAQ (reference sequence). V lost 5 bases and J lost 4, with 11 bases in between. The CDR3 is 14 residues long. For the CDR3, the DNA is TGTGCCAGCAGCCCTTTAGGTCTCACCGGGGAGCTGTTTTTT. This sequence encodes CASSPLGLTGELFF.

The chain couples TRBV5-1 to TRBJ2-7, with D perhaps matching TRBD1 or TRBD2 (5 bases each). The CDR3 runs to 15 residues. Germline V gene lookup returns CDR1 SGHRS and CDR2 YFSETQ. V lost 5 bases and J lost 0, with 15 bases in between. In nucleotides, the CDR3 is TGCGCCAGCAGGTCCGGGACGATGAGCTCCTACGAGCAGTACTTC. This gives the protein CASRSGTMSSYEQYF.

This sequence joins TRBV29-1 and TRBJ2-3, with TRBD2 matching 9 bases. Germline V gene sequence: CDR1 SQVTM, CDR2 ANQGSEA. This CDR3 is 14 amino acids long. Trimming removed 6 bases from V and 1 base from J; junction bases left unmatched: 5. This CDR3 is CSVAIAGGTDTQYF. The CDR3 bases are TGCAGCGTCGCCATAGCGGGGGGCACAGATACGCAGTATTTT.

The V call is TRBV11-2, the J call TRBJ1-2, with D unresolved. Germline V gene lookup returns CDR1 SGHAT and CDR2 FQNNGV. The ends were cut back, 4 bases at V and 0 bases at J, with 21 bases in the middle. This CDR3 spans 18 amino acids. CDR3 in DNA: TGTGCCAGCAGCTCGCTCCGGGCCCCAAAGGGATCTAACTATGGCTACACCTTC. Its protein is CASSSLRAPKGSNYGYTF. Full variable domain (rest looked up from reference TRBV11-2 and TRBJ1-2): EAGVAQSPRYKIIEKRQSVAFWCNPISGHATLYWYQQILGQGPKLLIQFQNNGVVDDSQLPKDRFSAERLKGVDSTLKIQPAKLEDSAVYLCASSSLRAPKGSNYGYTFGSGTRLTVV.

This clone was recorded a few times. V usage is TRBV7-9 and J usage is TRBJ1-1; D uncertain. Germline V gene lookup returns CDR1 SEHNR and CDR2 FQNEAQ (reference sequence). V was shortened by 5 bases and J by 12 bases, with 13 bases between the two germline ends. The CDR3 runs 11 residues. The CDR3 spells CASSGYGSTFF. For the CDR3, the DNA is TGTGCCAGCAGCGGATACGGATCGACTTTCTTT.

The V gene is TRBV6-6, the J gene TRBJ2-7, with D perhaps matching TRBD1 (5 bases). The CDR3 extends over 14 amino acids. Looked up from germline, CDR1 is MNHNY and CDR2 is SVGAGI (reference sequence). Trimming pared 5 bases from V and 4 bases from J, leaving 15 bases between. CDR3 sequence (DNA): TGTGCCAGCAGTCCCAGGCAGGGCCGATACGAGCAGTACTTC. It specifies CASSPRQGRYEQYF.

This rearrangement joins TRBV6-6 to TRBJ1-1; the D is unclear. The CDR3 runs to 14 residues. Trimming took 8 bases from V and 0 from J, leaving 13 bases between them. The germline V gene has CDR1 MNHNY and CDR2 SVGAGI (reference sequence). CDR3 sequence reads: CASHGRTMNTEAFF. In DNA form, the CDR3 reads TGTGCCAGCCACGGACGGACCATGAACACTGAAGCTTTCTTT.

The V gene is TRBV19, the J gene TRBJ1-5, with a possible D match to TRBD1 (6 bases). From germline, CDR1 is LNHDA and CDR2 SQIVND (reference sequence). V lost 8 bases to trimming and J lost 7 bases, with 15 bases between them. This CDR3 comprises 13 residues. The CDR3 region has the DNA TGTGCCAGTGACTCTGAGGGGGGGCAGCCCCAGCATTTT. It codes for CASDSEGGQPQHF. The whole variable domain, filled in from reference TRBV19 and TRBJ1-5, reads DGGITQSPKYLFRKEGQNVTLSCEQNLNHDAMYWYRQDPGQGLRLIYYSQIVNDFQKGDIAEGYSVSREKKESFPLTVTSAQKNPTAFYLCASDSEGGQPQHFGDGTRLSIL.

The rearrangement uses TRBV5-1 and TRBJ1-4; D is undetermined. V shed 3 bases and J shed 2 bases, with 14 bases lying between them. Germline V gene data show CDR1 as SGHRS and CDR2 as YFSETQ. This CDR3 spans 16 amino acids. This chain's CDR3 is CASSSRPSGTNEKLFF. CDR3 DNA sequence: TGCGCCAGCAGCTCCCGACCGTCGGGGACTAATGAAAAACTGTTTTTT.

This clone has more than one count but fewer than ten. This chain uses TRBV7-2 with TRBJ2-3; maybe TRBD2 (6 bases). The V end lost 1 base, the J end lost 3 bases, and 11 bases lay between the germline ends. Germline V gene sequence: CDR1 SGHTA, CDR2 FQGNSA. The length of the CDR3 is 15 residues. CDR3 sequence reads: CASSLDNRGTDTQYF. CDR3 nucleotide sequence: TGTGCCAGCAGCTTAGACAATCGGGGGACAGATACGCAGTATTTT.

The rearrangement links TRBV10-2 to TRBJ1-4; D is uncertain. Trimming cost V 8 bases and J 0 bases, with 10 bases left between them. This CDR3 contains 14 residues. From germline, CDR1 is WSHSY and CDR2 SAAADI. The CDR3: CASQVSATNEKLFF. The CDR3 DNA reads TGCGCCAGCCAGGTGTCCGCAACTAATGAAAAACTGTTTTTT.

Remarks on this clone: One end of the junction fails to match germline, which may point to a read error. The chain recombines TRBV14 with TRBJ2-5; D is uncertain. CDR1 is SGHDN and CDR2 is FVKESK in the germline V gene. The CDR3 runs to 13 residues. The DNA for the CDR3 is TGTGCCAGCAGCCAGGTAGCCCAACAGACCCAGTACTTC. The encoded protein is CASSQVAQQTQYF.

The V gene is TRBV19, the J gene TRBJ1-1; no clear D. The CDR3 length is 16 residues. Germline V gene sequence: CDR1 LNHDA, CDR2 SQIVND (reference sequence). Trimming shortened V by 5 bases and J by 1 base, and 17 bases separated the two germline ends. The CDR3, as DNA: TGTGCCAGTAGTCCTGCTTTACAAACGGGGAACACTGAAGCTTTCTTT. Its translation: CASSPALQTGNTEAFF.

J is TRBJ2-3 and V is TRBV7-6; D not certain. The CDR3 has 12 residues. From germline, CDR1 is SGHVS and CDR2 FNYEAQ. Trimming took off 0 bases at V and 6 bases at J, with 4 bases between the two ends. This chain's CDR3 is CASSLALDTQYF. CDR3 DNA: TGTGCCAGCAGCTTAGCGCTTGATACGCAGTATTTT. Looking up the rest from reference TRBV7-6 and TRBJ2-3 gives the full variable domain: GAGVSQSPRYKVTKRGQDVALRCDPISGHVSLYWYRQALGQGPEFLTYFNYEAQQDKSGLPNDRFSAERPEGSISTLTIQRTEQRDSAMYRCASSLALDTQYFGPGTRLTVL.

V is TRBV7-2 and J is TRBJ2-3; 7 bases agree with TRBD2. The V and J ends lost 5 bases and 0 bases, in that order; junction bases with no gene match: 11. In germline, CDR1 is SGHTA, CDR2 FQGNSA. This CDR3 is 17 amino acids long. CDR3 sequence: CASSPRVLAVSTDTQYF. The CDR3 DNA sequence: TGTGCCAGCAGCCCTAGAGTCCTAGCGGTTAGCACAGATACGCAGTATTTT.

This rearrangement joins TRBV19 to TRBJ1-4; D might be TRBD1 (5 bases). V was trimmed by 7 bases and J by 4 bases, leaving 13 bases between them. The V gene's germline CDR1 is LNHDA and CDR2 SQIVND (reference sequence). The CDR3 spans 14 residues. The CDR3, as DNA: TGTGCCAGTAAACTGACAGATTTTAATGAAAAACTGTTTTTT. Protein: CASKLTDFNEKLFF.

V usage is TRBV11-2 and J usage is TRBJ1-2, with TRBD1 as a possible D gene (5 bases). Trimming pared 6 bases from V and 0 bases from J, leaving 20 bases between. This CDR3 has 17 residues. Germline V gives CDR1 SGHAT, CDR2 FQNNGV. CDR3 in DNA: TGTGCCAGCAGTCGAAACGCGGGGGATGTAGCTAACTATGGCTACACCTTC. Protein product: CASSRNAGDVANYGYTF.

The CDR3 region has the DNA TGTGCCAGCAGTTGGGACCTCACCGGGGAGCAGTACTTC. Its translation: CASSWDLTGEQYF. V usage is TRBV27 and J usage is TRBJ2-7; D is possibly TRBD1 or TRBD2 (5 bases each). The V end was cut by 4 bases, the J end by 7 bases, with 14 bases between. Germline V gives CDR1 MNHEY, CDR2 SMNVEV (reference sequence). This CDR3 is built from 13 residues.

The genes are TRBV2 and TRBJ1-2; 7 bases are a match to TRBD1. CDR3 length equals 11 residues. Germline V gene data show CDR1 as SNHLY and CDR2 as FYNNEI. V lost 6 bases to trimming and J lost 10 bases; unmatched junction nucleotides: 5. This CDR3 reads CASRLTGDYTF. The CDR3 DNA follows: TGTGCCAGCAGGCTTACAGGGGACTACACCTTC. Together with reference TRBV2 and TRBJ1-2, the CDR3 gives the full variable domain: EPEVTQTPSHQVTQMGQEVILRCVPISNHLYFYWYRQILGQKVEFLVSFYNNEISEKSEIFDDQFSVERPDGSNFTLKIRSTKLEDSAMYFCASRLTGDYTFGSGTRLTVV.

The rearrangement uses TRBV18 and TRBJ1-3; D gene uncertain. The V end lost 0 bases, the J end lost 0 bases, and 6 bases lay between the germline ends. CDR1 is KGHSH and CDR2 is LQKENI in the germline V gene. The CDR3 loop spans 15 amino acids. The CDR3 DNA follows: TGTGCCAGCTCACCACCGCCGAACTCTGGAAACACCATATATTTT. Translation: CASSPPPNSGNTIYF.

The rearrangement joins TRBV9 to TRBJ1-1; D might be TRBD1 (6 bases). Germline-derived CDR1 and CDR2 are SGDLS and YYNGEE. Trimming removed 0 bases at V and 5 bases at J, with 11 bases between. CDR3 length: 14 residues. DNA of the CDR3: TGTGCCAGCAGCGTAGACACAGGGAGAACTGAAGCTTTCTTT. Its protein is CASSVDTGRTEAFF.